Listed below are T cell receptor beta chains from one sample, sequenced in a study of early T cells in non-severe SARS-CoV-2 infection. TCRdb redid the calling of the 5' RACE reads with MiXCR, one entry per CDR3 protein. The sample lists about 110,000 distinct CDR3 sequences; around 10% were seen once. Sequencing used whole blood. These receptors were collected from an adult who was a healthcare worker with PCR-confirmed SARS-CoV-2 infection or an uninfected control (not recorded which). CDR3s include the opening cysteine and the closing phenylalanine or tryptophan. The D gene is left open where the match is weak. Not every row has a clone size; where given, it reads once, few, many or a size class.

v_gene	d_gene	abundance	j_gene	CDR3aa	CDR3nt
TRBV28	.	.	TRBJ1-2	CASSFRGSHYGYTF	TGTGCCAGCAGTTTCCGGGGGTCTCACTATGGCTACACCTTC
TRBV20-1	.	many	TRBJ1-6	CSARRVADKNSPLHF	TGCAGTGCCAGACGAGTTGCGGACAAGAATTCACCCCTCCACTTT
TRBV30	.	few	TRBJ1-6	CAWSVLGDSPLHF	TGTGCCTGGAGTGTACTGGGGGACTCACCCCTCCACTTT
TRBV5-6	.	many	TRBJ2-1	CASSLGGSHNEQFF	TGTGCCAGCAGCTTGGGGGGTAGCCACAATGAGCAGTTCTTC
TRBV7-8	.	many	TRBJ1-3	CASSLLAGNTIYF	TGTGCCAGCAGCCTGCTGGCTGGAAACACCATATATTTT
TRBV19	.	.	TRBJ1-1	CASTDSLHTEAFF	TGTGCCAGTACCGATTCTCTACACACTGAAGCTTTCTTT
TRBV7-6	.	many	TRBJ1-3	CASSLAGGQKGNTIYF	TGTGCCAGCAGCTTAGCAGGAGGGCAGAAAGGAAACACCATATATTTT
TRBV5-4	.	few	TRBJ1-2	CASSFETGLGGYTF	TGTGCCAGCAGCTTCGAAACAGGGCTGGGTGGCTACACCTTC
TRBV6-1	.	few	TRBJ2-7	CASSGTGKTNEQYF	TGTGCCAGCAGTGGAACAGGGAAGACCAACGAGCAGTACTTC
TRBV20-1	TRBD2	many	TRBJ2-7	CSASSGVSSYEQYF	TGCAGTGCTAGTAGCGGGGTTAGCTCCTACGAGCAGTACTTC
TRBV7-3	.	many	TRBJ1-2	CASSLSSKGPGYTF	TGTGCCAGCAGCTTAAGTTCAAAGGGCCCTGGCTACACCTTC
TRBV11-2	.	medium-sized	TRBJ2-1	CASSLVPGASSYNEQFF	TGTGCCAGCAGCTTAGTCCCCGGGGCTAGCTCCTACAATGAGCAGTTCTTC
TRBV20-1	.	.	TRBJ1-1	CSALTEGSTEAFF	TGCAGTGCTCTCACAGAGGGTAGCACTGAAGCTTTCTTT
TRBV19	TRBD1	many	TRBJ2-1	CASKRGPLYNEQFF	TGTGCCAGTAAGAGGGGGCCACTCTACAATGAGCAGTTCTTC
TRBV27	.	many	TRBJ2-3	CASSLLPTDTQYF	TGTGCCAGCAGTTTACTTCCCACAGATACGCAGTATTTT
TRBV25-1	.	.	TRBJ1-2	CASSEWTAYGYTF	TGTGCCAGCAGTGAATGGACAGCTTATGGCTACACCTTC
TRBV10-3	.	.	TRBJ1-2	CAISDPYGYTF	TGTGCCATCAGTGACCCATATGGCTACACCTTC
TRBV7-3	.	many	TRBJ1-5	CASSSGPGGGYSNQPQHF	TGTGCCAGCAGCTCGGGCCCCGGAGGGGGTTATAGCAATCAGCCCCAGCATTTT
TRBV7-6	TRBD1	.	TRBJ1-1	CASSLGGQGVYTEAFF	TGTGCCAGCAGCTTAGGCGGACAGGGCGTTTACACTGAAGCTTTCTTT
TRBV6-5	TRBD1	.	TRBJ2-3	CASSYWVLNPRDRGGLRTDTQYF	TGTGCCAGCAGTTATTGGGTTCTCAACCCCCGGGACAGGGGAGGCCTAAGAACAGATACGCAGTATTTT
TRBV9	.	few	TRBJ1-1	CASSVVSNTEAFF	TGTGCCAGCAGCGTAGTGTCCAACACTGAAGCTTTCTTT
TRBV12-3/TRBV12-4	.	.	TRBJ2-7	CASSLGGATYEQYF	TGTGCCAGCAGTTTAGGAGGGGCCACCTACGAGCAGTACTTC
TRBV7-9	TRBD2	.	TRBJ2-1	CASSFRGVSGTPNEQFF	TGTGCCAGCAGCTTTAGAGGGGTTAGCGGGACCCCCAATGAGCAGTTCTTC
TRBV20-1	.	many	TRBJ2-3	CSASWTGRGTDTQYF	TGCAGTGCTAGCTGGACAGGGAGGGGGACAGATACGCAGTATTTT
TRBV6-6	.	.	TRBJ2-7	CASSYSPGEGEIYSYEQYF	TGTGCCAGCAGTTACTCCCCGGGGGAAGGGGAAATTTATTCCTACGAGCAGTACTTC
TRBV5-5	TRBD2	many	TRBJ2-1	CASSLGLAGAAYNEQFF	TGTGCCAGCAGCTTGGGGCTAGCGGGGGCCGCTTACAATGAGCAGTTCTTC
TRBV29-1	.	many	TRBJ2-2	CSVKTYQSANTGELFF	TGCAGCGTGAAGACGTACCAGAGTGCGAACACCGGGGAGCTGTTTTTT
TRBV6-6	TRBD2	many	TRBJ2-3	CASRAGTSGAGPSTDTQYF	TGTGCCAGCAGGGCCGGGACTAGCGGGGCGGGACCTAGCACAGATACGCAGTATTTT
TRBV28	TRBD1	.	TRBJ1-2	CASSFSGGSGYTF	TGTGCCAGCAGTTTTTCAGGGGGCTCTGGCTACACCTTC
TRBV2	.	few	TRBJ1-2	CASMSDNYGYTF	TGTGCCAGCATGTCTGATAACTATGGCTACACCTTC
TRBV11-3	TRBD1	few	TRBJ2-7	CASSTPTGGSYEQYF	TGTGCCAGCAGCACCCCGACAGGGGGCTCCTACGAGCAGTACTTC
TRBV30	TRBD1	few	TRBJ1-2	CAWREGQGSHYGYTF	TGTGCCTGGAGGGAAGGACAGGGGTCCCACTATGGCTACACCTTC
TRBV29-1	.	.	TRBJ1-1	CSVDYTEAFF	TGCAGCGTTGATTACACTGAAGCTTTCTTT
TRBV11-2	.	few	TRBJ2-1	CASSLGYAANEQFF	TGTGCCAGCAGCTTAGGGTACGCGGCCAATGAGCAGTTCTTC
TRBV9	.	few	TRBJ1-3	CASSVRDRRSPSGNTIYF	TGTGCCAGCAGCGTCAGGGACCGACGGAGCCCCTCTGGAAACACCATATATTTT
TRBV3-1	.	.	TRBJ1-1	CASSQEGASTEAFF	TGTGCCAGCAGCCAAGAGGGAGCTAGCACTGAAGCTTTCTTT
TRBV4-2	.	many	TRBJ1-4	CASSHGKDGTNEKLFF	TGTGCCAGCAGCCATGGGAAGGACGGAACTAATGAAAAACTGTTTTTT
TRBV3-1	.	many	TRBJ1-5	CASSQGTVSNQPQHF	TGTGCCAGCAGCCAAGGCACTGTGAGCAATCAGCCCCAGCATTTT
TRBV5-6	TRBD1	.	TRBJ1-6	CASSFVPGQYSPLHF	TGTGCCAGCAGCTTCGTCCCGGGACAGTACTCACCCCTCCACTTT
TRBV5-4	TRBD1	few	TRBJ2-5	CASSLRTGGQETQYF	TGTGCCAGCAGCTTAAGGACAGGGGGACAAGAGACCCAGTACTTC
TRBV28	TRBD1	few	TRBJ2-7	CASSPWDRAKQYF	TGTGCCAGCAGTCCCTGGGACAGGGCAAAGCAGTACTTC
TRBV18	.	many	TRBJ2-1	CASSPVGATSYNEQFF	TGTGCCAGCTCACCAGTGGGCGCAACCTCCTACAATGAGCAGTTCTTC
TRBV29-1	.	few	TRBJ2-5	CSARLGGSETQYF	TGCAGCGCCCGGCTCGGGGGATCGGAGACCCAGTACTTC
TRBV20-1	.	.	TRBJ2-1	CSASSPSYNEQFF	TGCAGTGCTAGTAGCCCTAGCTACAATGAGCAGTTCTTC
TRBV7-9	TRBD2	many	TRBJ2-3	CYLSGTVDTQYF	TGCTACCTCAGCGGGACGGTAGATACGCAGTATTTT
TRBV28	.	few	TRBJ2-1	CASIEQADNEQFF	TGTGCCAGCATTGAACAGGCGGACAATGAGCAGTTCTTC
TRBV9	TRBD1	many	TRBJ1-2	CASSPKGTGFQGYTF	TGTGCCAGCAGCCCAAAGGGGACAGGGTTTCAGGGCTACACCTTC
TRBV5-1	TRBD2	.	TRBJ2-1	CASSGGLAATYNEQFF	TGCGCCAGCAGCGGGGGACTAGCGGCTACCTACAATGAGCAGTTCTTC
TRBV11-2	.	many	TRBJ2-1	CASSLRLDSYNEQFF	TGTGCCAGCAGCCTCCGACTTGACTCCTACAATGAGCAGTTCTTC
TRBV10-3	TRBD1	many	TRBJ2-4	CAIRDRGKNIQYF	TGTGCCATCAGAGACAGGGGCAAAAACATTCAGTACTTC
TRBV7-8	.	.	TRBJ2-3	CASSLGGLASRTDTQYF	TGTGCCAGCAGCTTAGGGGGGCTAGCTTCTCGCACAGATACGCAGTATTTT
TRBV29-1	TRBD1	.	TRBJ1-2	CSTRQGSYYGYTF	TGCAGCACCCGACAGGGGTCTTACTATGGCTACACCTTC